This T cell receptor (beta chain) derives from a study of OX40 agonist ivuxolimab in advanced cancers. Study at large: The treatment was a fully human IgG2 OX40 agonist, ivuxolimab.

Patients were ineligible given autoimmune disease history or systemic immunosuppression. Blood sampling took place at baseline, cycle 4 day 1, and cycle 7 day 1. The count of this clone is one. Profiling relied on immunoSEQ multiplex PCR, and the TCRdb table lists in-frame clones only, not all of them. The sample carries tens of thousands of clones, roughly 90% recorded once. CDR1 is LNHNV, CDR2 YYDKDF, per germline (reference sequence). Trimming removed 4 bases at V and 0 bases at J, with 16 bases between. This CDR3 contains 17 residues. This receptor was identified in an adult with an advanced solid tumor such as melanoma, head and neck, liver or kidney cancer. The specimen comprised CD4+ or CD8+ T cells sorted from blood, sampled in a trial of the OX40 agonist ivuxolimab. This chain connects TRBV15 to TRBJ2-1, with D possibly matching TRBD1 (6 bases). This CDR3 reads CATSNSGRGSSYNEQFF. CDR3 DNA sequence: TGTGCCACCAGCAATTCGGGTAGGGGGAGCTCCTACAATGAGCAGTTCTTC.